Presented here are 22 T cell receptor beta chains from one specimen sequenced in a study of molecular identifiers for immune sequencing clone quantification (dated by TCRdb to between 2017 and 2018). Receptor amplification or capture employed PCR. Sequencing relied on an Illumina HiSeq 4000. The raw public data were reprocessed by TCRdb itself: fastp quality trimming at Q25, MiXCR clonotype calling, in-frame beta chains only. Each entry merges the rows of one CDR3 protein and shows their most common DNA and genes. Here the sample has 550,000 to 750,000 distinct CDR3 sequences; about 20% occur a single time. The ten most abundant clones make up roughly 0.85% of the sample. Sequencing input: naive CD8+ T cells from blood, with Jurkat cell RNA spiked in. The cell subset or site label, as the study defines it: FACS-sorted CD8+CD4-CCR7+CD45RA+ naive T cells. The origin of the receptors is a human donor in good health. Some libraries in this study had Jurkat cell RNA spiked in.

In this sample, this clonotype turned up many times. The rearrangement joins TRBV7-2 to TRBJ2-1; TRBD2 is a possible D gene (6 bases). Deletions cut 2 bases from V and 2 bases from J, with 7 bases between. The CDR3 totals 14 residues. CDR1 is SGHTA and CDR2 is FQGNSA in the germline V gene. CDR3 protein: CASSLPSAYNEQFF. The CDR3 DNA is TGTGCCAGCAGCTTACCTAGCGCCTACAATGAGCAGTTCTTC.

The chain uses TRBV19 and TRBJ2-1, with no clear D. The CDR3 length is 15 residues. The germline V gene has CDR1 LNHDA and CDR2 SQIVND (reference sequence). With 3 bases removed from V and 0 bases from J, the gap between germline ends came to 9 bases. Here the CDR3 DNA reads TGTGCCAGTAGTATTCGCGTTAGCTCCTACAATGAGCAGTTCTTC. Translated, it gives CASSIRVSSYNEQFF.

A remark on this clonotype: This may stem from a read error, because a much larger clone lies one nucleotide away. The rearrangement joins TRBV20-1 to TRBJ1-5, with D hard to call. There are 15 residues in the CDR3. The germline CDR1 and CDR2 sequences are DFQATT and SNEGSKA (reference sequence). CDR3 sequence reads: CSARAGFQSNRPQHF. The CDR3 DNA is TGCAGTGCTAGAGCCGGGTTTCAAAGCAATCGGCCCCAGCATTTT.

This clonotype was found many times. The chain combines TRBV29-1 with TRBJ2-5, with 8 nucleotides matching TRBD1. The CDR3 has 18 amino acids. CDR1 SQVTM and CDR2 ANQGSEA come from the germline V gene. Trimming at V came to 7 bases and at J to 4 bases, leaving 23 bases not matched to a gene. CDR3 in amino acids: CSATEVLGQGGFRETQYF. The CDR3 DNA sequence: TGCAGCGCAACTGAAGTGCTAGGACAGGGCGGGTTTAGAGAGACCCAGTACTTC.

The chain links TRBV13 to TRBJ2-7; 9 nucleotides agree with TRBD2. Germline V CDR1 and CDR2: PRHDT, FYEKMQ (reference sequence). The CDR3 extends over 15 amino acids. Trimming removed 4 bases from V and 0 bases from J; junction bases left unmatched: 4. CDR3 protein: CASSWRGGNSYEQYF. The CDR3 nucleotides read TGTGCCAGCAGCTGGCGGGGGGGAAACTCCTACGAGCAGTACTTC.

Note on this clonotype: One junction end does not reproduce the germline sequence, and a read error may be involved. The chain is built from TRBV19 and TRBJ2-2; D not resolved. The CDR3 runs 13 residues. Germline assignment: CDR1 LNHDA and CDR2 SQIVND (reference sequence). As DNA, the CDR3 is TGTGCCAGTACGGAATCGAACACCGTGGAGCTGTTTTTT. Residues: CASTESNTVELFF.

This clonotype has more than one count but fewer than ten. The CDR3 region is CASSLLNPRGGSDTQYF. The CDR3 DNA sequence: TGTGCCAGCAGTTTATTGAACCCTAGAGGCGGGTCAGATACGCAGTATTTT. The V call is TRBV27, the J call TRBJ2-3; D is possibly TRBD2 (5 bases). CDR3 length: 17 residues. Deletions cut 1 base from V and 4 bases from J, with 18 bases between. In germline, CDR1 is MNHEY, CDR2 SMNVEV (reference sequence).

This clonotype was counted many times. The chain joins TRBV20-1 to TRBJ2-3; D gene uncertain. Germline V gene sequence: CDR1 DFQATT, CDR2 SNEGSKA (reference sequence). There are 16 residues in the CDR3. V was shortened by 0 bases and J by 4 bases, with 17 bases between the two germline ends. The CDR3 reads CSAREGYYRAADTQYF. As DNA, the CDR3 is TGCAGTGCTAGAGAGGGATACTACCGAGCCGCAGATACGCAGTATTTT.

This clonotype was seen many times. V gene TRBV4-1 combines with J gene TRBJ2-7; 7 bases match TRBD2. Germline assignment: CDR1 MGHRA and CDR2 YSYEKL. The CDR3 has 16 amino acids. V dropped 1 base and J dropped 5; count of bases not matched to a gene: 11. DNA of the CDR3: TGCGCCAGCAGCCAAGGGCTGGGCGGGAGTGCCAACGAGCAGTACTTC. This translates into CASSQGLGGSANEQYF.

This chain joins TRBV4-3 and TRBJ1-2; D ambiguous. CDR1 and CDR2 (germline): LGHNA, YSLEER. Trimming left V 0 bases short and J 2 bases short, with 10 bases between. This CDR3 has 15 amino acids. As DNA, the CDR3 is TGCGCCAGCAGCCAAGAACATTGGACCAACTATGGCTACACCTTC. Its protein product is CASSQEHWTNYGYTF.

As for this clonotype: This may be a read error: a much more frequent sequence differs by one nucleotide. The chain couples TRBV7-8 to TRBJ2-1, with D tentatively TRBD2 (6 bases). Per the germline V gene, CDR1 is SGHVS and CDR2 is FQNEAQ. The CDR3 has 13 amino acids. DNA for the CDR3: TGTGCCAGCAGCCCCGTGGGGCGGGGCGAGCAGCTCTTC. It codes for CASSPVGRGEQLF.

This clonotype has at least ten counts. The rearrangement links TRBV7-9 to TRBJ1-1; 9 bases map to TRBD1. The CDR3 runs 15 residues. The V segment lost 4 bases and the J segment 7 bases; nucleotides outside the gene matches: 10. Looked up from germline, CDR1 is SEHNR and CDR2 is FQNEAQ (reference sequence). The CDR3 DNA is TGTGCCAGCAGCTCACCTGGACAGGGGATACTTGAAGCTTTCTTT. The encoded protein is CASSSPGQGILEAFF.

The CDR3 here is CAIDATGDSEQYF. The CDR3 DNA reads TGTGCCATCGATGCTACGGGGGATTCCGAGCAGTACTTC. The chain has TRBV10-3 and TRBJ2-7; a weak D match, TRBD2 (6 bases). The CDR3 is 13 amino acids. Germline CDR1 reads ENHRY; CDR2 reads SYGVKD. Between the trimmed V and J ends, which lost 8 bases and 6 bases, there was a span of 17 bases.

This clonotype was observed at least ten times. This chain uses TRBV7-2 with TRBJ2-2; D is undetermined. Germline V lookup: CDR1 SGHTA, CDR2 FQGNSA. Trimming took off 1 base at V and 7 bases at J, with 7 bases between the two ends. The CDR3 has 13 residues. For the CDR3, the DNA is TGTGCCAGCAGCTTAGGGGCCCTCGGGGAGCTGTTTTTT. It yields the protein CASSLGALGELFF.

This clonotype occurred many times. V gene TRBV29-1 combines with J gene TRBJ1-1; no definite D call. The germline V and J ends were trimmed by 6 bases and 2 bases, with 19 bases remaining between them. This CDR3 comprises 15 residues. Germline V CDR1 and CDR2: SQVTM, ANQGSEA. The CDR3 sequence is CSVLLTTLGNTEAFF. CDR3 coding DNA: TGCAGCGTACTACTTACTACGTTGGGTAACACTGAAGCTTTCTTT.

With respect to this clonotype: A much larger clone is a single base away; this may be a read error. The rearrangement links TRBV29-1 to TRBJ1-2; D is uncertain. V lost 5 bases and J 8 bases, leaving 12 bases between the germline ends. CDR3 length: 11 amino acids. Germline CDR1 reads SQVTM; CDR2 reads ANQGSEA. As DNA, the CDR3 is TGCAGCGTTAATTTGCTGGGAGGCTACACCTTC. This sequence encodes CSVNLLGGYTF.

With regard to this clonotype: With a much larger clone just one base away, this may be a read error. The gene calls are TRBV6-5 and TRBJ2-3; possible D gene TRBD1, 5 bases. This CDR3 spans 13 amino acids. Germline V lookup: CDR1 MNHEY, CDR2 SVGAGI. The CDR3 sequence: CASSPPFTGTQYF. In DNA form, the CDR3 reads TGTGCCAGCAGCCCTCCGTTCACAGGTACGCAGTATTTT.

For this clonotype: A much larger clone lies one base from this, so it may be a read error. The V call is TRBV20-1, the J call TRBJ1-1; D is undetermined. V lost 5 bases and J lost 1, with 14 bases in between. The CDR3 has 14 amino acids. From germline, CDR1 is DFQATT and CDR2 SNEGSKA (reference sequence). The chain's CDR3 is CSAGVRAENTEAFF. The CDR3 region has the DNA TGCAGTGCTGGAGTTCGGGCAGAGAACACTGAAGCTTTCTTT.

Notes on this clonotype: Given a much more abundant clone one base away, this may be a read error. This sequence joins TRBV7-2 and TRBJ2-7, with TRBD2 matching over 9 bases. The V and J ends lost 5 bases and 7 bases, in that order; junction bases with no gene match: 9. Germline values: CDR1 SGHTA, CDR2 FQGNSA. The CDR3 loop spans 14 amino acids. CDR3 amino acids: CASSLGGGAMEQYF. Written as DNA, the CDR3 is TGTGCCAGCAGCCTTGGCGGGGGGGCAATGGAGCAGTACTTC.

Note on this clonotype: Since a much larger clone is just one base distant, this may be a read error. This is likely a read error, given that the CDR3 carries no conserved phenylalanine or tryptophan at its end. The CDR3 sequence: CSVGLNPLGNEQFS. CDR3 coding DNA: TGCAGCGTCGGTCTTAATCCATTGGGTAATGAGCAGTTCTCC. The chain has TRBV29-1 and TRBJ2-1; unclear D gene. The germline V and J ends were trimmed by 6 bases and 7 bases, with 19 bases remaining between them. The CDR3 is made up of 14 amino acids. Germline values: CDR1 SQVTM, CDR2 ANQGSEA.

The V call is TRBV27, the J call TRBJ2-7; D is unresolved. The CDR3 sequence is 14 residues long. Germline V gene lookup returns CDR1 MNHEY and CDR2 SMNVEV (reference sequence). Trimming took 2 bases from V and 3 from J, leaving 11 bases between them. The CDR3 DNA is TGTGCCAGCAGTTTACAAGCGCCGGGCTACGAGCAGTACTTC. It specifies CASSLQAPGYEQYF.

The sample holds many counts of this clonotype. The rearrangement links TRBV10-3 to TRBJ2-7, with 7 bases matching TRBD1. V lost 6 bases and J lost 0; bases outside the gene matches: 2. CDR1 is ENHRY and CDR2 is SYGVKD in the germline V gene. This CDR3 has 13 residues. In DNA form, the CDR3 reads TGTGCCATCAGCGGACAGGACTCCTACGAGCAGTACTTC. Translated: CAISGQDSYEQYF.